These T cell receptor beta chains were read from a single sample in a study of blood T cell repertoires in COVID-19. This table comes from immunoSEQ multiplex PCR, and its TCRdb copy is limited to in-frame clones, with some not included. The sample contains a few hundred thousand clones, around 80% of which appear only once. Sequencing was done on a sample of PBMCs or T cells enriched from blood (not recorded which). These receptors were obtained from a man aged 30 to 39 with acute COVID-19. Both conserved end residues are part of each CDR3. A D gene is named only where the DNA matches it firmly. Clone sizes are given selectively: once, few, many, or a class where the clone is expanded.

d_call clone_size j_call v_call cdr3_nt cdr3_aa
TRBD1 NA TRBJ1-1 TRBV19 TGTGCCAGTAGTGTAACAGGGGCCCCACTTGAAGCTTTCTTT CASSVTGAPLEAFF
NA few TRBJ2-2 TRBV7-9 TGTGCCAGCAGCTTAGTCAGGAACGGGGAGCTGTTTTTT CASSLVRNGELFF
TRBD2 NA TRBJ2-5 TRBV19 TGTGCCAGTAGTATAACTAGCGGGAAAGAGACCCAGTACTTC CASSITSGKETQYF
NA NA TRBJ1-1 TRBV7-2 TGTGCCAGCAGCTTATTTTCGGTCGGCCCAAGTCGGGCTGAAGCTTTCTTT CASSLFSVGPSRAEAFF
NA few TRBJ1-6 TRBV20-1 TGCAGTGCTAGTCGTCCCTCCGTATATAATTCACCCCTCCACTTT CSASRPSVYNSPLHF
NA once TRBJ1-2 TRBV3-1/TRBV3-2 TGTGCCAGCAGCCTTCGCCAGAACAACTATGGCTACACCTTC CASSLRQNNYGYTF
TRBD1 NA TRBJ1-6 TRBV7-6 TGTGCCAGCAGCCCAGACAGGGGGCAATACAATTCACCCCTCCACTTT CASSPDRGQYNSPLHF
NA NA TRBJ2-2 TRBV18 TGTGCCAGCTCCTCGGACACCGGGGAGCTGTTTTTT CASSSDTGELFF
TRBD1 once TRBJ1-1 TRBV24-1 TGTGCCACCAGTGACTGGACAGGGAAAGCTTTCTTT CATSDWTGKAFF
NA once TRBJ1-2 TRBV3-1/TRBV3-2 TGTGCCAGCAGAGGACAGCTAGCTGGCTACACCTTC CASRGQLAGYTF
NA NA TRBJ2-1 TRBV29-1 TGCAGCGTTGCCCCACTGGGGGGTGATGAGCAGTTCTTC CSVAPLGGDEQFF
TRBD2 NA TRBJ2-1 TRBV5-4 TGTGCCAGCAGCGGTGGTAGCGGGTGGCTGGGCTCCTACAATGAGCAGTTCTTC CASSGGSGWLGSYNEQFF
TRBD2 NA TRBJ2-1 TRBV7-8 TGTGCCAGCAGCTTGCTAGCGGGAAGTTACAATGAGCAGTTCTTC CASSLLAGSYNEQFF
TRBD2 NA TRBJ2-1 TRBV5-1 TGTGCCAGCAGCACGACTAGCGGGTCGATGAATGAGCAGTTCTTC CASSTTSGSMNEQFF
TRBD2 NA TRBJ2-5 TRBV6-1 TGTGCCAGCAGTGAAGATTTGGGGGGGTGGACCCAGTACTTC CASSEDLGGWTQYF
NA NA TRBJ1-1 TRBV6-5 TGTGCCAGCAGTTACGTGCTAAACACTGAAGCTTTCTTT CASSYVLNTEAFF
NA NA TRBJ1-6 TRBV28 TGTGCCAGCAGCCCTAGGTTAGGCTCACCCCTCCACTTT CASSPRLGSPLHF
TRBD2 NA TRBJ2-3 TRBV27 TGTGCCAGCAGTTTATCGGGCGGGAGTGCAGATACGCAGTATTTT CASSLSGGSADTQYF
NA NA TRBJ1-6 TRBV4-1 TGCGCCAGCAGTGCAGGAAGCTCCTATAATTCACCCCTCCACTTT CASSAGSSYNSPLHF
NA NA TRBJ2-5 TRBV9 TGTGCCAGCAGCGCCAAAACAGATACGTACCAAGAGACCCAGTACTTC CASSAKTDTYQETQYF
NA NA TRBJ1-5 TRBV6-5 TGTGCCAGCAGCTTCACAGGTTTCAATCAGCCCCAGCATTTT CASSFTGFNQPQHF
TRBD2 once TRBJ2-1 TRBV7-9 TGTGCCAGCAGCTCTAGCGGGAGGGCCGAGTCCTACAATGAGCAGTTCTTC CASSSSGRAESYNEQFF
TRBD1 NA TRBJ2-3 TRBV6-5 TGTGCCAGCAGTTCCGGACAGGGGCACACAGATACGCAGTATTTT CASSSGQGHTDTQYF
NA once TRBJ2-2 TRBV4-3 TGCGCCAGCAGCCAACACTTATCAGGAACCGGGGAGCTGTTTTTT CASSQHLSGTGELFF
TRBD1 NA TRBJ1-2 TRBV29-1 TGCAGCGTTGAAACAGGGGCCCTCTATGGCTACACCTTC CSVETGALYGYTF
TRBD2 NA TRBJ2-5 TRBV5-4 TGTGCCAGCAGCCCCCTAAATCGAGCGGGGGGGAACCAAGAGACCCAGTACTTC CASSPLNRAGGNQETQYF
TRBD2 NA TRBJ2-1 TRBV19 TGTGCCAGTAGTGGGACTAGCGGGAACTATGAGCAGTTCTTC CASSGTSGNYEQFF
NA NA TRBJ1-6 TRBV29-1 TGCAGCGGTATTGGTGTCAGTTATAATTCACCCCTCCACTTT CSGIGVSYNSPLHF